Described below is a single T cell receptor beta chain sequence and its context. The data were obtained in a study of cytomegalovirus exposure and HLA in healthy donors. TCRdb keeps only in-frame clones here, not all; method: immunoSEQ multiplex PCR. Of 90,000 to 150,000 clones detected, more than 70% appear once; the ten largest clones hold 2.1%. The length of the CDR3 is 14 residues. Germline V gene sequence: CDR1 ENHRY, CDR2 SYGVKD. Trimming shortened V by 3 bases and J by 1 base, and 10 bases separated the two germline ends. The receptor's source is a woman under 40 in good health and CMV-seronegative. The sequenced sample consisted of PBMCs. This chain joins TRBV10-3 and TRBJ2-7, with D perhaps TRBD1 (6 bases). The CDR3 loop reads CAISDPTGSYEQYF. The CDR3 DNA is TGTGCCATCAGTGACCCCACAGGGTCCTACGAGCAGTACTTC.